This T cell receptor (beta chain) was retrieved from a study of blood T cell repertoires in COVID-19 (dated by TCRdb to the early 2020s). With respect to the entire study: Samples covering the acute and convalescent phases of COVID-19 were provided by collaborators in the United States, Italy and Spain. The material from the prospective study consisted of cDNA or gDNA derived from T cells, B-cell-depleted T cells, or PBMCs. Deeply sampled blood TCRbeta repertoires from subjects exposed to, actively infected with, or recovered from COVID-19 were included in the dataset. A freely available public database, intended as a resource for researchers studying the immune response to SARS-CoV-2, is where the repertoires were released. Samples were obtained from the ongoing ImmuneRACE study (first 160 participants) and from over 1,000 subjects provided by 6 global collaborators. Sample metadata almost always included a de-identified subject ID, COVID-19 status, age in years and sex. Where available, HLA class I and class II types were obtained from metadata supplied by the sample provider rather than from assay-based typing.

Overall results and qualifications from the work: Clinical and demographic metadata were provided uncurated, with the amount varying by source and participant.

Comments on this clone: Its antigen specificity is not known. The record has no base qualities; no much larger clone is one base away.

TCRbeta CDR3 regions were amplified from genomic DNA using the immunoSEQ Assay, a bias-controlled multiplex PCR. As for the original processing: The number of nucleated cells in each sample was estimated by amplification of reference gene primers within the assay. To quantify the absolute abundance of each unique TCRbeta CDR3 rearrangement, sequence reads were collapsed and filtered. Productive Simpson clonality was computed per sample as the square root of Simpson's diversity index over productive rearrangements. TCRdb provides this immuneACCESS table in a form limited to in-frame rearrangements. Some clones are lacking; in checked studies, under half of them reflect an unresolved V gene, and why the rest are absent is not known. D and trimming were read from the DNA, whereas the V and J calls and clone size are those reported in that table. For this sample the table gives more than 350,000 clones, of which around 87% were detected only once. The ten largest clones capture 8.5% to 12% of the sample.

One collaborating source in Seattle enrolled patients during active infection and followed them longitudinally through the course of disease. Whole blood was collected in K2EDTA tubes by collaborating institutions according to the institutions' own protocols. Collaborator samples were shipped for TCRbeta analysis as frozen whole blood, isolated PBMCs, or DNA extracted from either sample type. This TCR derives from a woman under 40 with COVID-19, enrolled during active disease. The sample was peripheral blood.

Read as DNA, the sequence is TGTGCCAGCAGTCCTCGGGGACAGCGAGTCTACGAGCAGTACTTC. This is translated as CASSPRGQRVYEQYF. The chain couples TRBV6-5 to TRBJ2-7; a stretch of 7 junction bases matches TRBD1. The CDR3 runs 15 residues from the cysteine to the phenylalanine. Only the CDR3 region is kept as DNA, spanning 45 bases read in frame from base 1. Germline trimming: 5 bases from V, 3 bases from J; junction bases outside gene matches: 10. As encoded in the germline V gene, CDR1 is MNHEY while CDR2 is SVGAGI.